This TCR beta chain was observed in a study of CXCR3-negative and CXCR3-positive naive CD8 T cells. Researchers prepared the TRB cDNA libraries using 5' RACE with UMI labels. After re-calling the 5' RACE reads, TCRdb lists one entry per CDR3 protein, DNA absent. Recorded for this sample: 45,000 to 60,000 distinct CDR3 sequences. This CDR3 has 11 amino acids. Per germline, CDR1 MDHEN and CDR2 SYDVKM. The receptor was isolated from a human donor in good health. Some clones in this sample may be carry-over from other donors' samples. Specimen: naive CXCR3- CD8+ T cells from blood. Subset specified: CD45RO-CCR7+CD27+CD95- naive CD8+ T cells lacking CXCR3 (TNR3-). The chain recombines TRBV28 with TRBJ1-2. CDR3 in amino acids: CASTRSAGYTF.